This TCR beta chain was captured by sequencing in a study of tumor-infiltrating lymphocytes in primary liver carcinoma. Study summary: Patients comprised men and women whose ages fell between 30 and 69 years. Read depth, roughly 3.5 to 7.5 million productive TCRbeta reads, did not differ significantly between tissues.

TCR beta cDNA was reverse-transcribed from about 500 ng of total RNA. The reaction used a constant-region primer and ProtoScript II reverse transcriptase. ARM-PCR, slightly modified, supplied the TCR beta libraries through three nested multiplex PCR rounds. In the first two PCR rounds, TRBV1-TRBV30 forward primers were paired with a C-beta reverse primer, and each round lasted roughly 9 cycles. Via MiXCR, TCRdb re-called the multiplex PCR reads, giving one row per CDR3 protein. The table records approximately 330,000 distinct CDR3 sequences, 65% of them present only once. This clonotype was observed a few times. Unsorted whole blood supplied the RNA, and germline DNA was extracted too. Prior to the surgical procedure, about 4 milliliters of peripheral blood were collected. Trimming took 6 bases from V and 4 from J; bases not matched to a gene: 1. The CDR3 covers 14 residues. In germline, CDR1 is MDHEN, CDR2 SYDVKM.

The rearrangement uses TRBV28 and TRBJ2-1; 12 bases map to TRBD2. The sample taken for sequencing was peripheral blood. This TCR was sampled from a middle-aged man with primary liver carcinoma and hepatitis B virus infection. The CDR3 nucleotides are TGTGCCAGCAGGGGGACTAGCGGGTACAATGAGCAGTTCTTC. Protein product: CASRGTSGYNEQFF.